The 7 T cell receptor beta chains below all came from one sample that was sequenced in a study of neurological immune-mediated disorders. TCRdb called the 5' RACE reads again in MiXCR, with one record for every CDR3 protein. The sample contains 50,000 or so distinct CDR3 sequences, 20% to 30% of which appear only once. The sample consisted of PBMCs. These receptors came from a woman in her sixties or seventies in good health.

This clonotype was found many times. This chain links TRBV3-1 with TRBJ2-4; TRBD1 is a possible D gene (7 bases). Trimming stripped 4 bases from V and 8 bases from J, with 18 bases between. This CDR3 is built from 15 residues. Germline CDR1 and CDR2: LGHDT and YNNKEL (reference sequence). In DNA form, the CDR3 reads TGTGCCAGCAGCCGGGGACTCCCACAGGGGTACATTCAGTACTTC. It translates to CASSRGLPQGYIQYF.

The chain employs TRBV5-1 and TRBJ2-7; D call uncertain. V was cut by 0 bases and J by 2 bases, with 9 bases left in between. CDR1 and CDR2 from the germline V gene are SGHRS and YFSETQ. CDR3 size: 14 residues. The CDR3 protein is CASSLGARTYEQYF. For the CDR3, the DNA is TGCGCCAGCAGCTTGGGGGCACGGACCTACGAGCAGTACTTC.

Note on this clonotype: An end of the junction differs from the germline gene, which may be a read error. The chain links TRBV5-1 to TRBJ2-6; D may correspond to TRBD1 or TRBD2 (5 bases each). This CDR3 is 16 amino acids long. From germline, CDR1 is SGHRS and CDR2 YFSETQ. The CDR3 DNA sequence: TGCGCCAGCAGGGCAGACGGGGATTTTGGGGCCAACGTCCTGACTTTT. Protein product: CASRADGDFGANVLTF.

This clonotype was recorded many times. This sequence joins TRBV4-2 and TRBJ2-3; 8 bases are a match to TRBD2. V trimming: 6 bases; J trimming: 2 bases; junction bases outside the gene matches: 10. The CDR3 totals 16 residues. Germline CDR1 LGHNA, CDR2 YNFKEQ. DNA for the CDR3: TGTGCCAGCAGTCCCGTGGTAGCGGGGAACACAGATACGCAGTATTTT. Its protein is CASSPVVAGNTDTQYF.

This clonotype was recorded at least ten times. The chain couples TRBV20-1 to TRBJ1-5; D is perhaps TRBD1 (5 bases). V lost 3 bases and J 3 bases, leaving 9 bases between the germline ends. Looked up from germline, CDR1 is DFQATT and CDR2 is SNEGSKA (reference sequence). The CDR3 runs to 13 residues. CDR3 in amino acids: CSASRDPNQPQHF. CDR3 in DNA: TGCAGTGCTAGCCGGGACCCCAATCAGCCCCAGCATTTT.

The gene calls are TRBV10-1 and TRBJ2-3; 7 bases match TRBD1. Germline CDR1 WNHNN, CDR2 SYGVQD (reference sequence). This CDR3 region has 15 residues. The V gene end was trimmed by 1 base and the J gene end by 5 bases; junction bases not matched to a gene: 6. The CDR3, as DNA: TGCGCCAGCAGTGAGTTCGACAGGGCGGTAGATACGCAGTATTTT. Its protein is CASSEFDRAVDTQYF.

This clonotype occurred a few times. The chain joins TRBV12-3 or TRBV12-4 to TRBJ1-2; a possible D gene is TRBD1 (5 bases). The CDR3 is made up of 13 amino acids. Deletions cut 6 bases from V and 4 bases from J, with 12 bases between. CDR3 protein: CASRPTGFYGYTF. The CDR3, as DNA: TGTGCCAGCAGGCCCACAGGATTCTATGGCTACACCTTC.